These T cell receptor beta chains were read from a single sample in a study of CXCR3-negative and CXCR3-positive naive CD8 T cells. From its re-call of the 5' RACE reads, TCRdb lists each CDR3 protein once, without DNA. The table for this sample gives 120,000 to 150,000 distinct CDR3 sequences. The sample was naive CXCR3+ CD8+ T cells from blood. All receptors derive from a human donor in good health. Some clones in this sample may be carry-over from other donors' samples. Both conserved end residues are part of each CDR3.

18	TRBV5-1	TRBJ2-2	CASSWWVTGTVNTGELFF
16	TRBV7-6	TRBJ2-7	CASSPSPGPPPYEQYF
17	TRBV7-6	TRBJ2-1	CASSLAPPLTSIDEQFF
17	TRBV28	TRBJ2-3	CASSLWGGREGTDTQYF
17	TRBV20-1	TRBJ1-2	CSARGVRPKEHNYGYTF
11	TRBV7-6	TRBJ2-1	CASSLVGEQFF
14	TRBV20-1	TRBJ2-5	CSARISSVAETQYF
14	TRBV5-6	TRBJ2-2	CASSLAADTGELFF
14	TRBV29-1	TRBJ2-7	CSVEEVLGGYEQYF
12	TRBV6-5	TRBJ2-1	CASRTGYNEQFF
12	TRBV12-3/TRBV12-4	TRBJ1-6	CASSSDDSPLHF
16	TRBV20-1	TRBJ1-2	CSARDFLPRGAYGYTF
13	TRBV20-1	TRBJ2-7	CSATRRHSYEQYF
13	TRBV29-1	TRBJ2-7	CSVSGGELHEQYF
13	TRBV29-1	TRBJ2-4	CSVVLTGSNIQYF
12	TRBV29-1	TRBJ2-7	CSGRDISYEQYF